This TCR beta chain emerged from a study of shared clonotypes between healthy human individuals. Study-wide results and limits: Sharing across a few donors was seen in 5% to 5.5% of naive CD4 clonotypes. Rarefaction demonstrated incomplete sorted-subset sequencing despite large depth. Sample collection involved blood only; tissue repertoires are likely different.

The CDR3 contains 14 residues. CDR1 and CDR2 (germline): SQVTM, ANQGSEA. Trimming removed 2 bases at V and 2 bases at J, with 11 bases between. DNA at about 200 ng, tens of thousands of T cell genomes, went into sorted-subset replicate PCRs. The table came from immunoSEQ multiplex PCR; TCRdb's copy has only in-frame clones and leaves some out. This table holds some 2,000,000 clones, about 95% found once. Concerning this clone itself: The antigen is unknown.

Input material: naive CD4+ T cells sorted from blood. Subset given: CD45RA+ positively selected. V gene TRBV29-1 combines with J gene TRBJ2-3; TRBD1 is a possible D gene (6 bases). The clonotype comes from a man between 18 and 35 years old in good health. This CDR3 is CSVEPGAHTDTQYF. In nucleotides, the CDR3 is TGCAGCGTTGAACCAGGGGCGCACACAGATACGCAGTATTTT.